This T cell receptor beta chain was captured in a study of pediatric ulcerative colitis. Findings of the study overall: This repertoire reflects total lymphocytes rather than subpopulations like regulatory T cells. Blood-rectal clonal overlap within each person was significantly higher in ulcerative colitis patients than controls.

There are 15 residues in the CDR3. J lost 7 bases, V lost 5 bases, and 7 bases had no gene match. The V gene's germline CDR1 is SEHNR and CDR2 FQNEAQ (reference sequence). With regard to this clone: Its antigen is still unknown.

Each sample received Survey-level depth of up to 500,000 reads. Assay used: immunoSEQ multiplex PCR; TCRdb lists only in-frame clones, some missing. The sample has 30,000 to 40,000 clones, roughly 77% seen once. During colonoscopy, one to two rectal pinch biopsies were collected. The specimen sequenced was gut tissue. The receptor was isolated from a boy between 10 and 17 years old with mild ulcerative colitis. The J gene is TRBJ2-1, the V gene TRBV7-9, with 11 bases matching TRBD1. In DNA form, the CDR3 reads TGTGCCAGCAGCCTCCCAGGGACAGGGGGGAATGAGCAGTTCTTC. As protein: CASSLPGTGGNEQFF.